This T cell receptor beta chain derives from a study of PD-1 blockade in classical Hodgkin lymphoma. About this clone: Antigen specificity is unknown.

V lost 7 bases and J 6 bases, leaving 19 bases between the germline ends. CDR1 and CDR2 from the germline V gene are SNHLY and FYNNEI. The CDR3 spans 15 residues. Using immunoSEQ multiplex PCR, the repertoire was profiled, and TCRdb retains in-frame clones only, with some absent. This sample has roughly 48,000 clones, with about 89% found just once. Points from the study as a whole: TCR diversity at baseline was reported to be reduced in newly diagnosed patients relative to healthy donors. By C4D1 there was a significant rise in CD4+ TCR diversity but not in CD8+ TCR diversity. Baseline diversity was lower in partial responders and progressors than complete responders.

The time point denotes: cycle 4 day 1 (C4D1), after more than 5 weeks of nivolumab. There was relapse after autologous stem cell transplantation in every patient, and there was variation in brentuximab vedotin exposure. Relapsed/refractory classical Hodgkin lymphoma patients had complete, partial or progressive responses. The receptor was derived from a human donor with classical Hodgkin lymphoma. The rearrangement links TRBV2 to TRBJ1-5, with D tentatively TRBD1 (6 bases). The starting material was peripheral blood mononuclear cells (PBMCs), obtained before the fourth cycle of nivolumab. The CDR3 bases are TGTGCCAGCAACAGGGACCCCCAGGGCGGTCAGCCCCAGCATTTT. Amino acids: CASNRDPQGGQPQHF.